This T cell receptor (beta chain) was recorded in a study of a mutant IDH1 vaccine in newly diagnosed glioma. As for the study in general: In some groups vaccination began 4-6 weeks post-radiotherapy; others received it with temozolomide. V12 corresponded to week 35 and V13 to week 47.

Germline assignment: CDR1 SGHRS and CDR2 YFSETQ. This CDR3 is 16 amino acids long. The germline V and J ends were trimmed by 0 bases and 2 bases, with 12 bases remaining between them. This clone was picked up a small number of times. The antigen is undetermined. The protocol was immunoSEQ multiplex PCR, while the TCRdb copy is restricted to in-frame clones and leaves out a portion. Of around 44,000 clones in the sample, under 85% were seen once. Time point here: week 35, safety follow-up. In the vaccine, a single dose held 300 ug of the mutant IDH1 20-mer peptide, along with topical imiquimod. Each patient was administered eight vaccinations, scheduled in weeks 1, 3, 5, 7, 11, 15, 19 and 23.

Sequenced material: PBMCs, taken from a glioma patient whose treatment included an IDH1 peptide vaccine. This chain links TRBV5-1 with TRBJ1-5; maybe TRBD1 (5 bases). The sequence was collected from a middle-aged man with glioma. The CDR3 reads CASSLDGGVGNQPQHF. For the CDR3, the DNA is TGCGCCAGCAGCTTGGATGGGGGTGTGGGCAATCAGCCCCAGCATTTT.